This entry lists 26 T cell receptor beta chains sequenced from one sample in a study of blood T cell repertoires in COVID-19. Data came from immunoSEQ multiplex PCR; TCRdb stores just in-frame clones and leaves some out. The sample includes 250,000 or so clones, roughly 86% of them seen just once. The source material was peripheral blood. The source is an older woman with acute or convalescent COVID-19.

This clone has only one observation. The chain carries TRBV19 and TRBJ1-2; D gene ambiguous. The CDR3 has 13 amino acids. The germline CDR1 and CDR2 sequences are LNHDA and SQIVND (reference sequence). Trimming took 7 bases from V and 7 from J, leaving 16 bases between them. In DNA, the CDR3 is TGTGCCAGTACCAACCTCCTACGAGGTGGCTACACCTTC. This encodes CASTNLLRGGYTF.

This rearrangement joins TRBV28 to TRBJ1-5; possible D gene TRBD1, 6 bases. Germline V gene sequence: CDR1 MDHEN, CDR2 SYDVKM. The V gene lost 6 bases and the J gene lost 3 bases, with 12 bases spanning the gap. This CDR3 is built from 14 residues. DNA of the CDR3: TGTGCCAGCAGCGCCGGACAGTTCAATCAGCCCCAGCATTTT. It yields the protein CASSAGQFNQPQHF.

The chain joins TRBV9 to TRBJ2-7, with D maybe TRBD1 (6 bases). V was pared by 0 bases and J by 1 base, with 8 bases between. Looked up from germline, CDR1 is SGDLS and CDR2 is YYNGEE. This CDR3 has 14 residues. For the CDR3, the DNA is TGTGCCAGCAGCGTAGCTGGACAGTCCTACGAGCAGTACTTC. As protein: CASSVAGQSYEQYF.

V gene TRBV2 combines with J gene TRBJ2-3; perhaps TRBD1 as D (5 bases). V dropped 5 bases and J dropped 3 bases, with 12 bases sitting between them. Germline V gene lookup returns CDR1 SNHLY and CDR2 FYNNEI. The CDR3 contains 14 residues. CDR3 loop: CASSLGARTDTQYF. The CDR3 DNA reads TGTGCCAGCAGTCTAGGGGCCCGAACAGATACGCAGTATTTT.

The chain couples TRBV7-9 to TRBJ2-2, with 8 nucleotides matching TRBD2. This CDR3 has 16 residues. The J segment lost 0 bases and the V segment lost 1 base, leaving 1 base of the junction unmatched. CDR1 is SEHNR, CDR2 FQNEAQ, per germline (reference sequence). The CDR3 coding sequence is TGTGCCAGCAGCTTAGGTAGCGGGACGAACACCGGGGAGCTGTTTTTT. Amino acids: CASSLGSGTNTGELFF.

In nucleotides, the CDR3 is TGTGCCAGTACCCGGACACCCTCCGGCGTGTTTTTT. It translates to CASTRTPSGVFF. The chain has TRBV19 and TRBJ1-4; weak D call: TRBD1 (5 bases). The germline V and J ends were trimmed by 7 bases and 15 bases, with 18 bases remaining between them. CDR1 LNHDA and CDR2 SQIVND come from the germline V gene (reference sequence). This CDR3 contains 12 residues.

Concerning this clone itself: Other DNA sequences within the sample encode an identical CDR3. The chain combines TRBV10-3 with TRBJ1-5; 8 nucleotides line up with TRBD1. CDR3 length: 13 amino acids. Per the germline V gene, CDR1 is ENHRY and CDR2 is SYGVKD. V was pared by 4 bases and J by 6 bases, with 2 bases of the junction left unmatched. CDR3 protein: CAISAQGGQPQHF. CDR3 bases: TGTGCCATCAGTGCACAGGGGGGTCAGCCCCAGCATTTT.

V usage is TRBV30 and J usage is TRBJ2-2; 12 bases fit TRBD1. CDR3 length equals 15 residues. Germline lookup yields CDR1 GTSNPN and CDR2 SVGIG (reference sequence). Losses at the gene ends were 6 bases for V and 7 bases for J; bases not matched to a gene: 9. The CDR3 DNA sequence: TGTGCCTGCAACCCGGGACAGGGGGCTGACGGGGAGCTGTTTTTT. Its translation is CACNPGQGADGELFF. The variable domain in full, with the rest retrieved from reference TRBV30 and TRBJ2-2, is SQTIHQWPATLVQPVGSPLSLECTVEGTSNPNLYWYRQAAGRGLQLLFYSVGIGQISSEVPQNLSASRPQDRQFILSSKKLLLSDSGFYLCACNPGQGADGELFFGEGSRLTVL.

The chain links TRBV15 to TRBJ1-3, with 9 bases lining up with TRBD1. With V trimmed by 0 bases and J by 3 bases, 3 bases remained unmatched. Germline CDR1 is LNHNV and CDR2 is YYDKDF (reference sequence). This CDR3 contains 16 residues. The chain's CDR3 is CATSREQGARGNTIYF. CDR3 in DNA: TGTGCCACCAGCAGAGAACAGGGGGCGCGTGGAAACACCATATATTTT. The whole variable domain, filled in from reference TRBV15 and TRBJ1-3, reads DAMVIQNPRYQVTQFGKPVTLSCSQTLNHNVMYWYQQKSSQAPKLLFHYYDKDFNNEADTPDNFQSRRPNTSFCFLDIRSPGLGDTAMYLCATSREQGARGNTIYFGEGSWLTVV.

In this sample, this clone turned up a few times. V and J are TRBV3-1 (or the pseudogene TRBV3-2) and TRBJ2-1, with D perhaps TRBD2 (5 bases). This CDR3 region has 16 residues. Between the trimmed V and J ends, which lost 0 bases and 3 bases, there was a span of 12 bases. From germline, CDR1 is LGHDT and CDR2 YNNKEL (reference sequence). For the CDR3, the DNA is TGTGCCAGCAGCCAAGAATCGCTAGCAGACTACAATGAGCAGTTCTTC. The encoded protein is CASSQESLADYNEQFF.

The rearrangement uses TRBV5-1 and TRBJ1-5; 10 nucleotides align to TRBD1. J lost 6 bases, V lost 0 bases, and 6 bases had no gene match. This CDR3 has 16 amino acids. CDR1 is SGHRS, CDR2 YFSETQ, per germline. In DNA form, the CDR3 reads TGCGCCAGCAGCTTGGGGACCGGGACAGGGGTTCAGCCCCAGCATTTT. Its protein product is CASSLGTGTGVQPQHF.

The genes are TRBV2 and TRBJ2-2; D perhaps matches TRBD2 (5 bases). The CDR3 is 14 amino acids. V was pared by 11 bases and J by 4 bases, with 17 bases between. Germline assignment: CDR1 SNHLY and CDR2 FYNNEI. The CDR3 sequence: CAGHSDAGTGELFF. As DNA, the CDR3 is TGTGCCGGGCACAGCGATGCGGGCACCGGGGAGCTGTTTTTT.

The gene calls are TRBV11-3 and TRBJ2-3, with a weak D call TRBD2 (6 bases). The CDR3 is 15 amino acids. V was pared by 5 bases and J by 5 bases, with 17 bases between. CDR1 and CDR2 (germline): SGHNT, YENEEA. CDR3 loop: CASSPGDWGRDTQYF. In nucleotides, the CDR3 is TGTGCCAGCAGCCCGGGGGACTGGGGGAGAGATACGCAGTATTTT.

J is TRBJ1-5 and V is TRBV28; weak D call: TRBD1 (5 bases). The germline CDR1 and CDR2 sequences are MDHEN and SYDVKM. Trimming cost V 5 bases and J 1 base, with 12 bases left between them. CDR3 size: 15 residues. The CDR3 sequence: CASSPGRRSNQPQHF. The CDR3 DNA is TGTGCCAGCAGTCCAGGGAGGAGGAGCAATCAGCCCCAGCATTTT.

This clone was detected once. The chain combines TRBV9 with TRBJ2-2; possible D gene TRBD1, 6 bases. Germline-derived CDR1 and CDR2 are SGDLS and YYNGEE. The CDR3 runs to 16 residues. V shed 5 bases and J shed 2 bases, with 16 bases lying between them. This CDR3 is CASSQGSLTNTGELFF. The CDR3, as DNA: TGTGCCAGCAGTCAGGGGTCCCTTACTAACACCGGGGAGCTGTTTTTT.

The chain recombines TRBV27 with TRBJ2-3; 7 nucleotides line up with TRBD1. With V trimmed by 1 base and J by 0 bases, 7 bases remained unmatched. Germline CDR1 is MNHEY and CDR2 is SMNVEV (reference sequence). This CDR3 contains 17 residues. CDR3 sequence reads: CASSLYRDRDSTDTQYF. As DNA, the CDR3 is TGTGCCAGCAGTTTATATCGGGACAGAGATAGCACAGATACGCAGTATTTT.

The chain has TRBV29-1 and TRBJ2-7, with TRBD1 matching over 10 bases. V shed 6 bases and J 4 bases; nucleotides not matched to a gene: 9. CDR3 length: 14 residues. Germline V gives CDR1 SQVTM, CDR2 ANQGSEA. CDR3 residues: CSVTKDRGLYEQYF. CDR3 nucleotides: TGCAGCGTGACGAAAGACAGGGGGCTTTACGAGCAGTACTTC.

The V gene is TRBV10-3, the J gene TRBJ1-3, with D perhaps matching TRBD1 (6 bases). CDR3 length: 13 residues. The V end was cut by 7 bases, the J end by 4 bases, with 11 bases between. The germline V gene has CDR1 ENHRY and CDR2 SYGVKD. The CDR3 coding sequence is TGTGCCATCACACGGACAGACGGAAACACCATATATTTT. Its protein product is CAITRTDGNTIYF.

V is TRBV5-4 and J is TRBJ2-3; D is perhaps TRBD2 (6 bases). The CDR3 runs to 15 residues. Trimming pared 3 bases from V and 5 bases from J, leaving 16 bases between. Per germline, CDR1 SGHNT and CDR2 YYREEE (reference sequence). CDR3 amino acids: CASSWGGARRDTQYF. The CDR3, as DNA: TGTGCCAGCAGCTGGGGCGGGGCGCGGAGAGATACGCAGTATTTT.

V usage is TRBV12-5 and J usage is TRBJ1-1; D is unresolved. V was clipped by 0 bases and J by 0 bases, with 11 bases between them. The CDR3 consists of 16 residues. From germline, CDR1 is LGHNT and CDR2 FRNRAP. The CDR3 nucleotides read TGTGCTAGTGGTTTGGTACCCGATTCTATGAACACTGAAGCTTTCTTT. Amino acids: CASGLVPDSMNTEAFF.

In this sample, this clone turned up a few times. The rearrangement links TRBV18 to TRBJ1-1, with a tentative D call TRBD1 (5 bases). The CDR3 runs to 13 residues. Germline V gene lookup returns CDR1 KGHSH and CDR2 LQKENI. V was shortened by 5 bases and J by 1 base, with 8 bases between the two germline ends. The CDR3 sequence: CASSTDRNTEAFF. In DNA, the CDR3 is TGTGCCAGCTCAACCGACAGGAACACTGAAGCTTTCTTT. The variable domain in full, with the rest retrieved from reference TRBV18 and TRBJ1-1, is NAGVMQNPRHLVRRRGQEARLRCSPMKGHSHVYWYRQLPEEGLKFMVYLQKENIIDESGMPKERFSAEFPKEGPSILRIQQVVRGDSAAYFCASSTDRNTEAFFGQGTRLTVV.

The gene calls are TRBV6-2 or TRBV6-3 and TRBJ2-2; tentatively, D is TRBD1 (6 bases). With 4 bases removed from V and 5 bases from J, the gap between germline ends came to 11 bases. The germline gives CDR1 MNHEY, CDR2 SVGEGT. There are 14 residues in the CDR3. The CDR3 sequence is CASSFRGVTGELFF. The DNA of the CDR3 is TGTGCCAGCAGTTTCAGGGGTGTAACCGGGGAGCTGTTTTTT.

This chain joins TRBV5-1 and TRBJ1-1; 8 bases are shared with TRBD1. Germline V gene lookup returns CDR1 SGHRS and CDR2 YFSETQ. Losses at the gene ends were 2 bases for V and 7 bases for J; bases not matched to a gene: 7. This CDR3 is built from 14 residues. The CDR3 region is CASSFVDRGGEAFF. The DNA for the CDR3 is TGCGCCAGCAGCTTTGTCGACAGGGGAGGTGAAGCTTTCTTT.

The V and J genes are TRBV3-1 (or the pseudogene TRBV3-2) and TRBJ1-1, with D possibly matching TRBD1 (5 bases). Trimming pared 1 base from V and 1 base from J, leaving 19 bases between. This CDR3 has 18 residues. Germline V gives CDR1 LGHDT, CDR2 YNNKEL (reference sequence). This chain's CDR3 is CASSQGTRGGRKNTEAFF. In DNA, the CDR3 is TGTGCCAGCAGCCAAGGGACTCGGGGGGGGAGGAAGAACACTGAAGCTTTCTTT.

Here the CDR3 DNA reads TGTGCCAGCAGACAGACAGGGATCCGTCGCGAGCAGTACTTC. This encodes CASRQTGIRREQYF. The genes are TRBV27 and TRBJ2-7; 7 positions match TRBD1. In germline, CDR1 is MNHEY, CDR2 SMNVEV (reference sequence). The CDR3 runs to 14 residues. The trim removed 6 bases at V and 6 bases at J, leaving 11 bases unmatched.

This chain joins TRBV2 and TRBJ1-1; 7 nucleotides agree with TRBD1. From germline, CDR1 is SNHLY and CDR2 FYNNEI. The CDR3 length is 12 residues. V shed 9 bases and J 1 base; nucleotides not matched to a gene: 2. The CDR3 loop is CASSGGNTEAFF. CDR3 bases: TGTGCCAGTTCAGGGGGGAACACTGAAGCTTTCTTT.